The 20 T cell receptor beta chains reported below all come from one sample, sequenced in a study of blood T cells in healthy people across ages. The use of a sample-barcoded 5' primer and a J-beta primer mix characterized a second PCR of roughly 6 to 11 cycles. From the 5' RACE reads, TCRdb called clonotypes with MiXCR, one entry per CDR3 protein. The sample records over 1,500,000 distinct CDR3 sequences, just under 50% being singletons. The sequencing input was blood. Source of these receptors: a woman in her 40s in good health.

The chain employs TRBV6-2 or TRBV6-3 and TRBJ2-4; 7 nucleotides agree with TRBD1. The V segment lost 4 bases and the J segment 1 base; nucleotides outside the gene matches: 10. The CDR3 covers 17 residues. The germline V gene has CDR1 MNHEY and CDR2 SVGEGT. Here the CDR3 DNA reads TGTGCCAGCAGTTTTAGACAGGGACCCCTGGCCAAAAACATTCAGTACTTC. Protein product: CASSFRQGPLAKNIQYF.

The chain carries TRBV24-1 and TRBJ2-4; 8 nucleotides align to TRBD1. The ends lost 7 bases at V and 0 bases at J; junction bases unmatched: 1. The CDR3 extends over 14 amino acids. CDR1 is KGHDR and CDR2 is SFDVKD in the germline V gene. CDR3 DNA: TGTGCCACCAGCACAGGGGGAGCCAAAAACATTCAGTACTTC. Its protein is CATSTGGAKNIQYF.

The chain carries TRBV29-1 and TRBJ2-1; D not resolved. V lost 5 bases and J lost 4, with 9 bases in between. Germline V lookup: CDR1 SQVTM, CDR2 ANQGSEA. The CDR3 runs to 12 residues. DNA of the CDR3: TGCAGCGTTACGGGTCTATACAATGAGCAGTTCTTC. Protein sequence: CSVTGLYNEQFF.

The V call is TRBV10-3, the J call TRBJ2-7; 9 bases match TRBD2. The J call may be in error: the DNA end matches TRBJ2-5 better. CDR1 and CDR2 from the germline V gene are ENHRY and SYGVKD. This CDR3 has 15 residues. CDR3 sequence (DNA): TGTGCCATCGCCACTAGCGGGTCCATACGGGAGACCCAGTACTTC. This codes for CAIATSGSIRETQYF.

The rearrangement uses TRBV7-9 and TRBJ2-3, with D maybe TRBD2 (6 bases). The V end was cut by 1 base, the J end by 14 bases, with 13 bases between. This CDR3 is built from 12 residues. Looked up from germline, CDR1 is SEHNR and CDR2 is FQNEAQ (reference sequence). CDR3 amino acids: CASSLGRDQWYF. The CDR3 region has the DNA TGTGCCAGCAGCTTAGGGAGGGACCAGTGGTATTTT.

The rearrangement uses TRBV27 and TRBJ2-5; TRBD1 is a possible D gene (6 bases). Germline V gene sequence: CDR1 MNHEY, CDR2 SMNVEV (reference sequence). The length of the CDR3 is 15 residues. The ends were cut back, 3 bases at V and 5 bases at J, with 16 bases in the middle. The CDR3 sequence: CASSFLSGQLETQYF. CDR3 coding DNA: TGTGCCAGCAGTTTTTTGTCGGGACAACTGGAGACCCAGTACTTC.

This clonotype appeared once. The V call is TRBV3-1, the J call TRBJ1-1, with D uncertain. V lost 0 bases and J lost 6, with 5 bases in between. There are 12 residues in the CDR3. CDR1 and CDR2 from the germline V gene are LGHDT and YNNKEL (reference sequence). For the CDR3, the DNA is TGTGCCAGCAGCCAAGATAGCCCTGAAGCTTTCTTT. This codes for CASSQDSPEAFF.

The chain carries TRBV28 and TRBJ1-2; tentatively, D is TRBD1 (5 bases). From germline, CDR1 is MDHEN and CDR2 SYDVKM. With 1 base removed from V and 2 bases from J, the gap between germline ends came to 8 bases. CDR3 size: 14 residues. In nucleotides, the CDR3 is TGTGCCAGCAGTTTATTTCAGGGAAACTATGGCTACACCTTC. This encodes CASSLFQGNYGYTF.

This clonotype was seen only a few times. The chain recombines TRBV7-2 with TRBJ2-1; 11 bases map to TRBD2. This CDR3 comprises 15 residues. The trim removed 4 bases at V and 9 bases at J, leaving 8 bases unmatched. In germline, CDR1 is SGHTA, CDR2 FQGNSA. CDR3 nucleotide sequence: TGTGCCAGCAGCTCTGATAGCGGGGGGGCCCTTGAGCAGTTCTTC. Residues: CASSSDSGGALEQFF.

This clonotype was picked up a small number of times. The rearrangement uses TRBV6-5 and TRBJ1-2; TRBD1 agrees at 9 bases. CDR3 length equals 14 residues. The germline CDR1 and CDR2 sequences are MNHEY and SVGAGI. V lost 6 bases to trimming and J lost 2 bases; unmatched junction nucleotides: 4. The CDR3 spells CASRTTGGNYGYTF. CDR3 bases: TGTGCCAGCAGAACGACAGGGGGGAACTATGGCTACACCTTC.

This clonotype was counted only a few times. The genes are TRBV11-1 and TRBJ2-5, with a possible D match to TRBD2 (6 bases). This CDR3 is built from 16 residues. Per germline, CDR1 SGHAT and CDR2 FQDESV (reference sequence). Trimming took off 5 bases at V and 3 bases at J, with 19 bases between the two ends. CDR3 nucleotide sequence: TGTGCCAGCAGCCCGCCCCCGGGGGAGGAAAAAGAGACCCAGTACTTC. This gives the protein CASSPPPGEEKETQYF.

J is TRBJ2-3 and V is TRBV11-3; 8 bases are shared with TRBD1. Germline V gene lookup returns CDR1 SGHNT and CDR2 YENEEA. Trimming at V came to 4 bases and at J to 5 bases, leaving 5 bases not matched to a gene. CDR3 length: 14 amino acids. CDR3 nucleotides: TGTGCCAGCAGCTCGCGGACAGGGAAAGATACGCAGTATTTT. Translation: CASSSRTGKDTQYF. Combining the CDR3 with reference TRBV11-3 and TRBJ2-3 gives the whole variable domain EAGVVQSPRYKIIEKKQPVAFWCNPISGHNTLYWYLQNLGQGPELLIRYENEEAVDDSQLPKDRFSAERLKGVDSTLKIQPAELGDSAVYLCASSSRTGKDTQYFGPGTRLTVL.

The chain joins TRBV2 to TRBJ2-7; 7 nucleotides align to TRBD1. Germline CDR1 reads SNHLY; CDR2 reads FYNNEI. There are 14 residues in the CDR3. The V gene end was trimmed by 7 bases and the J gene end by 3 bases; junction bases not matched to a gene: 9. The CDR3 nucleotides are TGTGCCAGCATTTTTGGGACAGCGAGCTACGAGCAGTACTTC. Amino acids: CASIFGTASYEQYF.

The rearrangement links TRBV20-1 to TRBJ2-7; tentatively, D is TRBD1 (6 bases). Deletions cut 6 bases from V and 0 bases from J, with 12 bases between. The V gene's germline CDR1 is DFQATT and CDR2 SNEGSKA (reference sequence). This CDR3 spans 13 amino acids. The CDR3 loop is CSAPQGNSYEQYF. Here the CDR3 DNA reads TGCAGTGCGCCGCAGGGGAACTCCTACGAGCAGTACTTC.

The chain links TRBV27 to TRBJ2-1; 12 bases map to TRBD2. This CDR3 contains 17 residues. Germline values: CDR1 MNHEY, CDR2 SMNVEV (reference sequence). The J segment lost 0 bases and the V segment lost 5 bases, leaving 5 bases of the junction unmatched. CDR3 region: CASSRLAGGHSYNEQFF. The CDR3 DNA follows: TGTGCCAGCAGTCGGCTAGCGGGGGGGCACTCCTACAATGAGCAGTTCTTC.

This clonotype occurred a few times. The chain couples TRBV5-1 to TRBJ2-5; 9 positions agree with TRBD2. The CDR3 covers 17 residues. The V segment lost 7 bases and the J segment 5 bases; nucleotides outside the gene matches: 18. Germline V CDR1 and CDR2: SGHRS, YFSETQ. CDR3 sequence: CASSQGSGGEIHETQYF. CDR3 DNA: TGCGCCAGCTCTCAGGGTAGCGGGGGAGAGATACACGAGACCCAGTACTTC.

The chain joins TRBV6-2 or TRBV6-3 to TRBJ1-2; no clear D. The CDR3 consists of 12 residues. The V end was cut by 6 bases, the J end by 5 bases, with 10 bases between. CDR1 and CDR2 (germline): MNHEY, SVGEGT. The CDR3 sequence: CASSQILYGYTF. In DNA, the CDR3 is TGTGCCAGCAGCCAAATATTGTATGGCTACACCTTC.

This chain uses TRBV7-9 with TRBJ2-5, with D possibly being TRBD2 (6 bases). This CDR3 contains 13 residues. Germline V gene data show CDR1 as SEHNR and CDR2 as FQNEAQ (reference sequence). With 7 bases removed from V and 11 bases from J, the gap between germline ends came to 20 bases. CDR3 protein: CASIGPRAREQYF. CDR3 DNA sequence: TGTGCCAGCATTGGGCCCAGGGCACGGGAGCAGTACTTC.

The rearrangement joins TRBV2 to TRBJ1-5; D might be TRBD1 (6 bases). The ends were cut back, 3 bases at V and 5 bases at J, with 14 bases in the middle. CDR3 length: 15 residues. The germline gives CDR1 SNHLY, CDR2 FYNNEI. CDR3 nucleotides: TGTGCCAGCAGTGAGGACCGGACAGACTATCAGCCCCAGCATTTT. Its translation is CASSEDRTDYQPQHF.

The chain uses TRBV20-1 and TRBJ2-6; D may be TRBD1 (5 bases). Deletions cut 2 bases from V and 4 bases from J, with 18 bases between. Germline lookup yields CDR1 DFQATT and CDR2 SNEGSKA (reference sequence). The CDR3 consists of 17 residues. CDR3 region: CSARNPRTGAGANVLTF. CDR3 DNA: TGCAGTGCTAGAAATCCTCGAACAGGCGCCGGGGCCAACGTCCTGACTTTC.